These T cell receptor beta chains were read from a single sample in a study of blood T cells in healthy people across ages. A single record per CDR3 protein comes from TCRdb applying MiXCR to the 5' RACE reads. Seen here are 650,000 to 1,000,000 distinct CDR3 sequences, roughly 40% observed once, and the top ten hold approximately 13%. The sample was blood. All receptors derive from a man between 18 and 35 years old in good health. Both conserved end residues are part of each CDR3. The D gene is left open where the match is weak.

14	TRBV7-9	TRBJ1-5	NA	CASSRDVGNQPQHF
12	TRBV7-2	TRBJ1-6	NA	CASSLVDSPLHF
16	TRBV7-2	TRBJ2-7	TRBD2	CASTMASGGLSYEQYF
15	TRBV27	TRBJ1-1	TRBD1	CASSFARGPGTEAFF
16	TRBV5-8	TRBJ1-4	TRBD1	CASSHPLNRGAEKLFF
14	TRBV12-3/TRBV12-4	TRBJ2-5	TRBD1	CASSPPGQGGLQYF
14	TRBV4-1	TRBJ2-5	TRBD1	CASSHGQGKETQYF
16	TRBV4-2	TRBJ2-3	NA	CASSHATSSSTDTQYF
16	TRBV7-2	TRBJ2-5	TRBD2	CASSLVVLAAKETQYF
14	TRBV2	TRBJ1-2	TRBD1	CASSEKTGMDDYTF
14	TRBV4-3	TRBJ1-3	NA	CASSRDPGGNTIYF
15	TRBV27	TRBJ1-1	NA	CASSPQTGQGTEAFF
15	TRBV6-5	TRBJ2-3	NA	CASSYTTSSTDTQYF
17	TRBV15	TRBJ2-2	NA	CATSRGRLRANTGELFF
14	TRBV28	TRBJ2-3	NA	CASTLSGSTDTQYF
14	TRBV6-5	TRBJ2-1	NA	CASSRSADGHEQFF
16	TRBV7-2	TRBJ1-3	NA	CASSLVGFFSGNTIYF
13	TRBV7-9	TRBJ1-2	NA	CASSPRRNYGYTF
14	TRBV20-1	TRBJ2-1	NA	CSALDGVYNNEQFF
14	TRBV10-3	TRBJ1-1	TRBD1	CAISPRTGNTEAFF
15	TRBV12-3/TRBV12-4	TRBJ2-3	TRBD2	CASSLLAGATDTQYF
15	TRBV9	TRBJ1-1	NA	CASSVEGQPNTEAFF
13	TRBV11-2	NA	NA	CASSPSPPAEQYF
15	TRBV12-3/TRBV12-4	NA	TRBD1	CASSARQGLRETQYF
15	TRBV7-2	TRBJ2-1	TRBD1	CASSLEQGVFNEQFF
14	TRBV4-3	TRBJ2-7	NA	CASSPASGGSVQYF
16	TRBV20-1	TRBJ2-4	NA	CSATLPAPLAKNIQYF
13	TRBV27	TRBJ2-1	NA	CASSLDSYDEQFF
12	TRBV7-9	TRBJ2-7	NA	CTSSLGTYEQYF
15	TRBV9	TRBJ2-7	TRBD1	CASSPRTGALYEQYF
17	TRBV4-1	TRBJ2-5	NA	CASSQDRGSLRRETQYF
12	TRBV7-9	TRBJ2-5	NA	CASSRLVKTQYF